The 14 T cell receptor beta chains listed next were all sequenced from one sample in a study of immune evolution from preneoplasia to lung adenocarcinoma. Sequencing used immunoSEQ multiplex PCR; TCRdb keeps in-frame clones, though not all of them. The sample lists thousands of clones, 77% occurring once. The sequenced sample was FFPE adjacent normal lung tissue. These receptors all stem from a person aged 55-80 years with lung adenocarcinoma.

The rearrangement joins TRBV27 to TRBJ1-1, with D perhaps TRBD1 (6 bases). Germline CDR1 and CDR2: MNHEY and SMNVEV (reference sequence). V lost 5 bases to trimming and J lost 6 bases, with 22 bases between them. This CDR3 is 16 amino acids long. The DNA of the CDR3 is TGTGCCAGCAGTCCCCTCCCGGGGGCGGGCGGCGCTGAAGCTTTCTTT. Its protein is CASSPLPGAGGAEAFF.

Regarding this clone: A clone one base away is much larger, so this may be a read error. CDR3 sequence: CASSYLRQEVTYEQYF. DNA of the CDR3: TGTGCCAGCAGTTACTTACGGCAGGAGGTAACCTACGAGCAGTACTTC. This chain links TRBV6-6 with TRBJ2-7; maybe TRBD2 (5 bases). This CDR3 comprises 16 residues. With 1 base removed from V and 2 bases from J, the gap between germline ends came to 15 bases. The germline V gene has CDR1 MNHNY and CDR2 SVGAGI (reference sequence).

V is TRBV11-3 and J is TRBJ2-2; 8 bases line up with TRBD1. The CDR3 consists of 17 residues. The V and J ends lost 0 bases and 14 bases, in that order; junction bases with no gene match: 17. CDR1 is SGHNT, CDR2 YENEEA, per germline. DNA for the CDR3: TGTGCCAGCAGCTTAGATCCGCAGGGGGCGAACACCGGGGGACTGTTTTTT. Its protein product is CASSLDPQGANTGGLFF.

This chain uses TRBV9 with TRBJ1-1, with 7 bases lining up with TRBD1. Germline loops: CDR1 SGDLS, CDR2 YYNGEE. The CDR3 runs to 15 residues. Trimming took 4 bases from V and 1 from J; bases not matched to a gene: 7. DNA of the CDR3: TGTGCCAGCAGCTTCTACGACAGGGCGAACACTGAAGCTTTCTTT. Its translation is CASSFYDRANTEAFF. Filled out from reference TRBV9 and TRBJ1-1, the complete variable domain reads DSGVTQTPKHLITATGQRVTLRCSPRSGDLSVYWYQQSLDQGLQFLIQYYNGEERAKGNILERFSAQQFPDLHSELNLSSLELGDSALYFCASSFYDRANTEAFFGQGTRLTVV.

This chain connects TRBV9 to TRBJ1-6, with D maybe TRBD1 (5 bases). Trimming stripped 3 bases from V and 4 bases from J, with 5 bases between. Germline assignment: CDR1 SGDLS and CDR2 YYNGEE. CDR3 length: 13 residues. The CDR3: CASSGGYNSPLHF. The CDR3 nucleotides are TGTGCCAGCAGCGGGGGGTATAATTCACCCCTCCACTTT.

This chain uses TRBV6-6 with TRBJ2-7, with 9 bases lining up with TRBD2. Germline lookup yields CDR1 MNHNY and CDR2 SVGAGI (reference sequence). The CDR3 consists of 15 residues. V trimming: 6 bases; J trimming: 5 bases; junction bases outside the gene matches: 11. The CDR3 region is CASSQPGLAADEQYF. In nucleotides, the CDR3 is TGTGCCAGCAGCCAACCGGGACTAGCAGCCGACGAGCAGTACTTC.

This chain connects TRBV5-1 to TRBJ2-7; a possible D gene is TRBD2 (6 bases). Trimming shortened V by 1 base and J by 5 bases, and 13 bases separated the two germline ends. Germline lookup yields CDR1 SGHRS and CDR2 YFSETQ. The CDR3 runs to 14 residues. This CDR3 is CASSLFGGLDEQYF. CDR3 DNA: TGCGCCAGCAGCTTGTTTGGAGGGCTAGACGAGCAGTACTTC. The full variable domain, its missing parts supplied by reference TRBV5-1 and TRBJ2-7, is KAGVTQTPRYLIKTRGQQVTLSCSPISGHRSVSWYQQTPGQGLQFLFEYFSETQRNKGNFPGRFSGRQFSNSRSEMNVSTLELGDSALYLCASSLFGGLDEQYFGPGTRLTVT.

The V gene is TRBV25-1, the J gene TRBJ1-3; D might be TRBD1 (6 bases). CDR3 length equals 17 residues. Germline loops: CDR1 MGHDK, CDR2 SYGVNS. The ends were cut back, 6 bases at V and 4 bases at J, with 22 bases in the middle. The DNA of the CDR3 is TGTGCCAGCAGAGTTTGGTGTGGGCGGGGGGCCGGAAACACCATATATTTT. It translates to CASRVWCGRGAGNTIYF.

The CDR3 bases are TGTGCCAGCAGCTTAGTGGGACGGGGGAGGAATCAGCCCCAGCATTTT. This codes for CASSLVGRGRNQPQHF. The J gene is TRBJ1-5, the V gene TRBV7-9; D may be TRBD1 (5 bases). Trimming pared 1 base from V and 4 bases from J, leaving 14 bases between. The CDR3 has 16 amino acids. Germline V lookup: CDR1 SEHNR, CDR2 FQNEAQ (reference sequence).

This clone was observed once. The rearrangement joins TRBV6-1 to TRBJ2-7; 8 positions agree with TRBD2. This CDR3 has 14 residues. Germline CDR1 is MNHNS and CDR2 is SASEGT. V gave up 8 bases and J gave up 0 bases; unmatched junction bases: 6. The CDR3 DNA reads as TGTGCCAGCCGAGCTAGCGGGTCCTCCTACGAGCAGTACTTC. Translating it yields CASRASGSSYEQYF.

The J gene is TRBJ2-3, the V gene TRBV5-6; D is ambiguous. Germline V lookup: CDR1 SGHDT, CDR2 YYEEEE. Trimming removed 7 bases from V and 1 base from J, with 13 bases in between. The CDR3 extends over 14 amino acids. The CDR3 nucleotides are TGTGCCAGCCTAAAAACCCTCCGCACAGATACGCAGTATTTT. As protein: CASLKTLRTDTQYF.

This chain uses TRBV6-1 with TRBJ1-1; perhaps TRBD1 as D (6 bases). There are 15 residues in the CDR3. V was pared by 6 bases and J by 5 bases, with 19 bases between. The germline CDR1 and CDR2 sequences are MNHNS and SASEGT. In DNA, the CDR3 is TGTGCCAGCAGCCAAGAGTCGGGGGCGGGGACTGAAGCTTTCTTT. It translates to CASSQESGAGTEAFF.

This sequence joins TRBV6-1 and TRBJ1-2, with 9 bases lining up with TRBD1. V shed 3 bases, J shed 4 bases, and the junction held 3 bases outside the gene matches. The CDR3 has 14 amino acids. Germline CDR1 MNHNS, CDR2 SASEGT. CDR3 coding DNA: TGTGCCAGCAGTGACGGGACAGGGTTCTATGGCTACACCTTC. Translated, it gives CASSDGTGFYGYTF.

The CDR3 loop is CASSPQFSGANVLTF. The CDR3 coding sequence is TGTGCCAGCAGCCCTCAGTTCTCTGGGGCCAACGTCCTGACTTTC. The chain carries TRBV11-2 and TRBJ2-6, with D unresolved. This CDR3 has 15 residues. CDR1 is SGHAT and CDR2 is FQNNGV in the germline V gene. V was clipped by 5 bases and J by 0 bases, with 8 bases between them.